This entry concerns a single TCR beta chain. This CDR3 comprises 15 residues. Trimming removed 2 bases at V and 0 bases at J, with 8 bases between. The germline V gene has CDR1 MDHEN and CDR2 SYDVKM. Profiled with immunoSEQ multiplex PCR; TCRdb holds only in-frame clones, not every one. The sample shows 130,000 or so clones, roughly 94% of them seen only once. The data originate from a study of T cell responses to AZD1222 COVID-19 vaccine. This rearrangement joins TRBV28 to TRBJ1-3, with unresolved D. The clonotype originates from an adult in good health. This specimen was peripheral blood, taken on day 0 of AZD1222 vaccination. The CDR3 region has the DNA TGTGCCAGCAGTTTAGGCCGAAGCTCTGGAAACACCATATATTTT. Translation gives CASSLGRSSGNTIYF.